Below, 20 T cell receptor beta chains from the same sample are listed, as sequenced in a study of T cells in localized non-small cell lung cancer. Clones were sequenced by immunoSEQ multiplex PCR, and TCRdb holds only the in-frame ones, with some missing. Here the sample spans about 72,000 clones, just under 85% being singletons. The sample was peripheral blood, taken before any cancer treatment. The receptor source for this set is a female donor at least 60 years old with stage I lung adenocarcinoma.

This chain links TRBV9 with TRBJ2-3; the D is unclear. The CDR3 covers 14 residues. The V and J ends lost 0 bases and 3 bases respectively, with 8 bases between them. CDR1 SGDLS and CDR2 YYNGEE come from the germline V gene. CDR3 nucleotides: TGTGCCAGCAGCGTAGGCATGCGGACAGATACGCAGTATTTT. Translating gives CASSVGMRTDTQYF.

The rearrangement joins TRBV7-9 to TRBJ2-7; 7 bases agree with TRBD1. The CDR3 runs to 16 residues. Germline V lookup: CDR1 SEHNR, CDR2 FQNEAQ (reference sequence). Trimming removed 5 bases from V and 1 base from J; junction bases left unmatched: 11. As DNA, the CDR3 is TGTGCCAGCAGCCATCGGGTCGGGACAGTGTCCTACGAGCAGTACTTC. This encodes CASSHRVGTVSYEQYF.

The chain is built from TRBV9 and TRBJ2-7, with D perhaps being TRBD1 or TRBD2 (5 bases each). This CDR3 comprises 14 residues. Germline V CDR1 and CDR2: SGDLS, YYNGEE. The V gene lost 0 bases and the J gene lost 3 bases, with 10 bases spanning the gap. DNA for the CDR3: TGTGCCAGCAGCGTAGCGTGGGACCGCTACGAGCAGTACTTC. Its protein is CASSVAWDRYEQYF.

The CDR3 is CASKSTANTGELFF. Here the CDR3 DNA reads TGTGCCAGCAAGTCGACAGCGAACACCGGGGAGCTGTTTTTT. V is TRBV27 and J is TRBJ2-2, with D perhaps matching TRBD1 (5 bases). Germline values: CDR1 MNHEY, CDR2 SMNVEV (reference sequence). V gave up 7 bases and J gave up 0 bases, with 9 bases separating them. There are 14 residues in the CDR3.

This chain links TRBV5-5 with TRBJ2-7; unclear D gene. Trimming shortened V by 4 bases and J by 2 bases, and 10 bases separated the two germline ends. From germline, CDR1 is SGHKS and CDR2 YYEKEE (reference sequence). This CDR3 comprises 13 residues. The CDR3 DNA sequence: TGTGCCAGCAGCCGTTCGTTCCCCTACGAGCAGTACTTC. Protein product: CASSRSFPYEQYF.

The J gene is TRBJ2-7, the V gene TRBV5-1, with 8 bases fitting TRBD2. V gave up 0 bases and J gave up 2 bases; unmatched junction bases: 1. The CDR3 loop spans 14 amino acids. The germline V gene has CDR1 SGHRS and CDR2 YFSETQ. The CDR3, as DNA: TGCGCCAGCAGCTTGGCGGGGGGGACCTACGAGCAGTACTTC. It is translated as CASSLAGGTYEQYF.

This clone has a single count. This chain joins TRBV2 and TRBJ2-5, with 9 bases fitting TRBD1. CDR3 size: 16 residues. The germline gives CDR1 SNHLY, CDR2 FYNNEI. The trim removed 5 bases at V and 4 bases at J, leaving 11 bases unmatched. The CDR3 DNA follows: TGTGCCAGCAGTCAAGGGGACAGGGTGAGGTCAGAGACCCAGTACTTC. It is translated as CASSQGDRVRSETQYF. Based on the CDR3 plus reference TRBV2 and TRBJ2-5, the full variable domain is EPEVTQTPSHQVTQMGQEVILRCVPISNHLYFYWYRQILGQKVEFLVSFYNNEISEKSEIFDDQFSVERPDGSNFTLKIRSTKLEDSAMYFCASSQGDRVRSETQYFGPGTRLLVL.

The genes are TRBV5-6 and TRBJ2-1; TRBD2 matches 13 bases. From germline, CDR1 is SGHDT and CDR2 YYEEEE. The trim removed 4 bases at V and 8 bases at J, leaving 6 bases unmatched. CDR3 length: 15 residues. The CDR3 nucleotides read TGTGCCAGCAGCCAGGGACTAGCGGGACGTTATGAGCAGTTCTTC. As protein: CASSQGLAGRYEQFF.

For the CDR3, the DNA is TGTGCCAGCAGCATTCAAACAGGGGGCCTAACAGATACGCAGTATTTT. Translated: CASSIQTGGLTDTQYF. The J gene is TRBJ2-3, the V gene TRBV5-4; 9 bases are shared with TRBD1. This CDR3 spans 16 amino acids. Germline V gives CDR1 SGHNT, CDR2 YYREEE (reference sequence). With 4 bases clipped from V and 3 bases from J, the junction kept 9 bases outside the gene matches.

The chain is built from TRBV4-1 and TRBJ2-7; tentatively, D is TRBD1 or TRBD2 (5 bases each). The CDR3 covers 15 residues. Per the germline V gene, CDR1 is MGHRA and CDR2 is YSYEKL. V was pared by 4 bases and J by 4 bases, with 17 bases between. The CDR3, as DNA: TGCGCCAGCAGCCCCAGATGGGACCCTGAGTACGAGCAGTACTTC. It translates to CASSPRWDPEYEQYF.

The chain is built from TRBV7-8 and TRBJ2-2; 9 bases fit TRBD1. The germline V gene has CDR1 SGHVS and CDR2 FQNEAQ. V lost 4 bases, J lost 6 bases, and 6 bases stayed unmatched. The CDR3 spans 15 residues. CDR3: CASSYRTGEPGELFF. DNA of the CDR3: TGTGCCAGCAGCTACAGGACAGGGGAGCCCGGGGAGCTGTTTTTT.

The J gene is TRBJ1-5, the V gene TRBV19; 12 bases agree with TRBD1. V lost 8 bases and J lost 7; bases outside the gene matches: 3. Germline CDR1 and CDR2: LNHDA and SQIVND (reference sequence). The CDR3 loop spans 13 amino acids. This chain's CDR3 is CASGTGGRQPQHF. Here the CDR3 DNA reads TGTGCCAGTGGGACAGGGGGCCGACAGCCCCAGCATTTT.

Of note for this clone: A junction boundary mismatches the germline segment, possibly from a read error. Other DNA sequences from this sample encode an identical CDR3 as well. The chain combines TRBV6-1 with TRBJ1-1; no reliable D call. The CDR3 sequence is 13 residues long. Germline assignment: CDR1 MNHNS and CDR2 SASEGT. CDR3 bases: TGTGCCAGCAGCGAAGGACGGAACACTGAAGCTTTCTTT. Translation gives CASSEGRNTEAFF.

This clone was found once. The chain is built from TRBV4-2 and TRBJ2-3, with TRBD2 identical over 13 bases. With 1 base clipped from V and 1 base from J, the junction kept 2 bases outside the gene matches. Germline loops: CDR1 LGHNA, CDR2 YNFKEQ. The CDR3 runs to 17 residues. The CDR3 DNA follows: TGTGCCAGCAGCCAAGGGACTAGCGGGGGAGGCACAGATACGCAGTATTTT. Its translation: CASSQGTSGGGTDTQYF.

The chain joins TRBV6-5 to TRBJ2-7; the D gene could be TRBD1 or TRBD2 (5 bases each). Trimming cost V 0 bases and J 0 bases, with 9 bases left between them. This CDR3 contains 15 residues. Per the germline V gene, CDR1 is MNHEY and CDR2 is SVGAGI. CDR3 loop: CASSYSTGTSYEQYF. The CDR3 DNA follows: TGTGCCAGCAGTTACTCAACTGGGACCTCCTACGAGCAGTACTTC.

Written as DNA, the CDR3 is TGTGCCAGCAGTTCCGACAGGGGGCGAACTGAAGCTTTCTTT. Protein: CASSSDRGRTEAFF. V gene TRBV27 combines with J gene TRBJ1-1; TRBD1 aligns across 10 bases. After removal of 4 bases from V and 5 bases from J, the junction contained 4 bases not matched to a gene. Looked up from germline, CDR1 is MNHEY and CDR2 is SMNVEV (reference sequence). The CDR3 runs 14 residues.

V usage is TRBV19 and J usage is TRBJ1-4, with TRBD1 matching over 10 bases. The CDR3 length is 16 residues. V lost 3 bases and J lost 8; bases outside the gene matches: 9. Per germline, CDR1 LNHDA and CDR2 SQIVND (reference sequence). For the CDR3, the DNA is TGTGCCAGTAGTATCCCCCTGACAGGGGGCGCGGAAAAACTGTTTTTT. This encodes CASSIPLTGGAEKLFF.

The chain joins TRBV19 to TRBJ2-7; 9 nucleotides match TRBD1. With 5 bases clipped from V and 3 bases from J, the junction kept 8 bases outside the gene matches. The CDR3 length is 15 residues. CDR1 is LNHDA and CDR2 is SQIVND in the germline V gene (reference sequence). CDR3 bases: TGTGCCAGTAGTCCCGCCGGGACAGGGTTCTACGAGCAGTACTTC. Translating it yields CASSPAGTGFYEQYF.

This chain connects TRBV6-1 to TRBJ2-2, with TRBD1 identical over 9 bases. The germline CDR1 and CDR2 sequences are MNHNS and SASEGT. With 3 bases clipped from V and 4 bases from J, the junction kept 9 bases outside the gene matches. The CDR3 covers 17 residues. Written as DNA, the CDR3 is TGTGCCAGCAGTGAGGCGTACGGGACAGGGACCACCGGGGAGCTGTTTTTT. Its translation: CASSEAYGTGTTGELFF.

V gene TRBV19 combines with J gene TRBJ2-3; 7 nucleotides align to TRBD2. The CDR3 is made up of 16 amino acids. Germline V gene lookup returns CDR1 LNHDA and CDR2 SQIVND (reference sequence). V gave up 5 bases and J gave up 0 bases; unmatched junction bases: 8. The CDR3 DNA reads TGTGCCAGTAGTCCGCCTAGCGGACTTAGCACAGATACGCAGTATTTT. Its translation: CASSPPSGLSTDTQYF.